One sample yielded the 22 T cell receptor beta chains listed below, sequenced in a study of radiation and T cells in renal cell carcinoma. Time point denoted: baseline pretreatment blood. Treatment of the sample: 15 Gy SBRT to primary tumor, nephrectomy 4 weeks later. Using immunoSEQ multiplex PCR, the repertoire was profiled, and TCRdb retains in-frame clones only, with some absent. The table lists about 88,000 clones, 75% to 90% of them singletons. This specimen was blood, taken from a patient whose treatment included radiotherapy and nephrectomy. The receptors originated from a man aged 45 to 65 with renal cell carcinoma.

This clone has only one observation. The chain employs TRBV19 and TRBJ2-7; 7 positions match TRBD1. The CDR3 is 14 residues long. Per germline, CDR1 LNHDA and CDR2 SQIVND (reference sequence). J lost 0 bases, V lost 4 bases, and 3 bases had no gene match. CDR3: CASSRDSVSYEQYF. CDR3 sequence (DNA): TGTGCCAGTAGTAGGGACAGCGTCTCCTACGAGCAGTACTTC.

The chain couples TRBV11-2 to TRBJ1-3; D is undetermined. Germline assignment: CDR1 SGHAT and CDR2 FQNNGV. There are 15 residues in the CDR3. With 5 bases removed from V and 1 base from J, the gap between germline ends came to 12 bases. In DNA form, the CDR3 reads TGTGCCAGCAGCCCCGCCGGCAGTTCTGGAAACACCATATATTTT. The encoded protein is CASSPAGSSGNTIYF.

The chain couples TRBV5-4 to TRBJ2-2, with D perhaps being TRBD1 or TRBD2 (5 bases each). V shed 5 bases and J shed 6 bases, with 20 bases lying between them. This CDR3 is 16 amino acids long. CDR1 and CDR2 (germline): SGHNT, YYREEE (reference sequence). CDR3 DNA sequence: TGTGCCAGCAGTATTGGGGGTAGTTCTAGGTCCGGGGAGCTGTTTTTT. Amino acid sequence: CASSIGGSSRSGELFF.

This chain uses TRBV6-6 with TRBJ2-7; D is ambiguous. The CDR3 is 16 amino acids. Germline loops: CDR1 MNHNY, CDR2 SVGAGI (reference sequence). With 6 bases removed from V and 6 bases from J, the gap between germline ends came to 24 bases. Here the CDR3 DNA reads TGTGCCAGCAGCCCAGAAGGGCCTAAAATTTCGGCCGAGCAGTACTTC. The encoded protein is CASSPEGPKISAEQYF.

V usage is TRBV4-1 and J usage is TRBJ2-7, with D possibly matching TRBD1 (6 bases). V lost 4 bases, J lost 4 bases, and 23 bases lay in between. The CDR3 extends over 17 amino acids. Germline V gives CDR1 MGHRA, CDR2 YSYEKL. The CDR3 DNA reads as TGCGCCAGCAGCCGATCAAGTCTACAGGGTTCTTGGTACGAGCAGTACTTC. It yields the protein CASSRSSLQGSWYEQYF.

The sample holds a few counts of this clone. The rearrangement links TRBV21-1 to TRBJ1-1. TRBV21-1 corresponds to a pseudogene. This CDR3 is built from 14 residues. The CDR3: CASSTRSLNTEAFF. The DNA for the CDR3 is TGTGCCAGCAGCACGAGGTCCCTGAACACTGAAGCTTTCTTT.

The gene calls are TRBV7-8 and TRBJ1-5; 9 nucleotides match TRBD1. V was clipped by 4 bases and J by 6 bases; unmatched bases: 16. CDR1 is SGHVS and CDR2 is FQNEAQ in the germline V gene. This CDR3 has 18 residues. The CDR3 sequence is CASSSKPIGQGIGQPQHF. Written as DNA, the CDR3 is TGTGCCAGCAGCTCCAAACCGATTGGACAGGGGATCGGTCAGCCCCAGCATTTT. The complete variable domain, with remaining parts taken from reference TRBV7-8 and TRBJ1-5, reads GAGVSQSPRYKVAKRGQDVALRCDPISGHVSLFWYQQALGQGPEFLTYFQNEAQLDKSGLPSDRFFAERPEGSVSTLKIQRTQQEDSAVYLCASSSKPIGQGIGQPQHFGDGTRLSIL.

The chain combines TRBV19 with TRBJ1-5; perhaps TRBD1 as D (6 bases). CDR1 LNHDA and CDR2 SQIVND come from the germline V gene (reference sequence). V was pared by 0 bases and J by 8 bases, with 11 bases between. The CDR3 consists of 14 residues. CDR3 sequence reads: CASSIDRGDEPQHF. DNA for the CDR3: TGTGCCAGTAGTATAGACAGGGGCGACGAGCCCCAGCATTTT.

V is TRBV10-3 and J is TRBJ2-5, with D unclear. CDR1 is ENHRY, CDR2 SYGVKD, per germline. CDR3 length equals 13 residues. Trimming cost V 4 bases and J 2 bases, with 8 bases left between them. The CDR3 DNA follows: TGTGCCATCAGTGGGTCGGAACAAGAGACCCAGTACTTC. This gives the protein CAISGSEQETQYF.

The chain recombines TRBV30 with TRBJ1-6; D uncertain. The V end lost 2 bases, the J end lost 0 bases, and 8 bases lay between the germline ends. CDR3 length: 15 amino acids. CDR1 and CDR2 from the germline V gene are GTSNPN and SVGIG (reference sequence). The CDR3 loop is CAWSQQSSYNSPLHF. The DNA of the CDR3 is TGTGCCTGGAGTCAACAGAGCTCCTATAATTCACCCCTCCACTTT. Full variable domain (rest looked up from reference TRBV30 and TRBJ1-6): SQTIHQWPATLVQPVGSPLSLECTVEGTSNPNLYWYRQAAGRGLQLLFYSVGIGQISSEVPQNLSASRPQDRQFILSSKKLLLSDSGFYLCAWSQQSSYNSPLHFGNGTRLTVT.

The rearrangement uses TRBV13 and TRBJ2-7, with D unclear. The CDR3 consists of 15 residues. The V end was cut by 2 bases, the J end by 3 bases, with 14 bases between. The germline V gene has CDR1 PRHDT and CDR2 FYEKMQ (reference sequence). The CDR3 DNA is TGTGCCAGCAGCTTAAACGAGAAGGCCAACTACGAGCAGTACTTC. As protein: CASSLNEKANYEQYF.

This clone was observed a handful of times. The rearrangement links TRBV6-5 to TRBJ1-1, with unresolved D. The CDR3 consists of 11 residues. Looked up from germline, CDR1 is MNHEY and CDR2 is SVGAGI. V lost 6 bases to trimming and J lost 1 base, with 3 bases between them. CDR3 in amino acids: CASRGNTEAFF. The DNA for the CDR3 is TGTGCCAGCAGAGGGAACACTGAAGCTTTCTTT.

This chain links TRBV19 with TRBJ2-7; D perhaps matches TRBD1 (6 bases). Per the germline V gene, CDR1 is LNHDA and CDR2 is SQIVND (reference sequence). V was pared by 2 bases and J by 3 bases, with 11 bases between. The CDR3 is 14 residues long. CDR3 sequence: CASSITTGIYEQYF. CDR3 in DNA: TGTGCCAGTAGTATAACTACAGGGATCTACGAGCAGTACTTC.

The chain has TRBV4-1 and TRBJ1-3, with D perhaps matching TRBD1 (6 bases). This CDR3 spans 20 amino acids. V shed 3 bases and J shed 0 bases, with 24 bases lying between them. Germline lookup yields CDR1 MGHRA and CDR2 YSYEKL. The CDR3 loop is CASSHNFAWVTGDSGNTIYF. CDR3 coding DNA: TGCGCCAGCAGCCACAACTTTGCCTGGGTGACAGGTGACTCTGGAAACACCATATATTTT.

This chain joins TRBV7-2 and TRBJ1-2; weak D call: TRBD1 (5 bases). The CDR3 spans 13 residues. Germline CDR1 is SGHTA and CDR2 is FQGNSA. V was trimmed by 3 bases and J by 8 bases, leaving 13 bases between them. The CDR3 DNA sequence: TGTGCCAGCAGCTTTGGGGGGTCGGACGGCTACACCTTC. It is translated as CASSFGGSDGYTF.

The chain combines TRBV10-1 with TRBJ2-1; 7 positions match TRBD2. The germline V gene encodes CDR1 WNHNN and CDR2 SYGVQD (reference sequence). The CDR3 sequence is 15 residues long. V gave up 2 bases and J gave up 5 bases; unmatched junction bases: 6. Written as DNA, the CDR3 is TGCGCCAGCAGTGAGGGTCTAGCGGTGAACAATGAGCAGTTCTTC. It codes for CASSEGLAVNNEQFF.

The CDR3 coding sequence is TGTGCCAGTAGTAAACGGACTAGCGGGGGGGATACGCAGTATTTT. Translated, it gives CASSKRTSGGDTQYF. This sequence joins TRBV19 and TRBJ2-3; the match to TRBD2 covers 14 bases. The junction had 3 bases not matched to a gene; V was cut back by 4 bases and J by 6 bases. The CDR3 loop spans 15 amino acids. From germline, CDR1 is LNHDA and CDR2 SQIVND (reference sequence).

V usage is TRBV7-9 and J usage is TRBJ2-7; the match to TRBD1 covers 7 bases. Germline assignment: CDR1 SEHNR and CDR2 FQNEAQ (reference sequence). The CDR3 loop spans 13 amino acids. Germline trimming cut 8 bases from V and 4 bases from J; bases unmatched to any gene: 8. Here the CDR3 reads CASGQANKYEQYF. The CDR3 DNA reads TGTGCCAGCGGACAGGCGAACAAATACGAGCAGTACTTC.

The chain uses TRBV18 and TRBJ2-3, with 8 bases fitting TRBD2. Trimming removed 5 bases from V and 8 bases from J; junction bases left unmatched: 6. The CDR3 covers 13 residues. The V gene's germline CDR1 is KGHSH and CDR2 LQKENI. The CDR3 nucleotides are TGTGCCAGCTCATCTGGACTAGCTGGTACGCAGTATTTT. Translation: CASSSGLAGTQYF.

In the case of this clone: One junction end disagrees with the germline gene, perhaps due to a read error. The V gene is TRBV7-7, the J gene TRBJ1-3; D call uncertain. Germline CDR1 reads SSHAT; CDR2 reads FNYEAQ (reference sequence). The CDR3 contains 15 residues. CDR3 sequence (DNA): TGTGCTAGCAGCAGCCCCGGGAGATCTGGAAACACCATATATTTT. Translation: CASSSPGRSGNTIYF.

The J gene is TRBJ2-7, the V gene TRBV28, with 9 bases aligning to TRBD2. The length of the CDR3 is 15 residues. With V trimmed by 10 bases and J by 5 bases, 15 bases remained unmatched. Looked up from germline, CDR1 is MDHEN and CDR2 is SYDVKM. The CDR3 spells CATRRSGGSAHEQYF. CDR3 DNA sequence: TGTGCCACCCGAAGAAGCGGGGGGTCGGCGCACGAGCAGTACTTC.

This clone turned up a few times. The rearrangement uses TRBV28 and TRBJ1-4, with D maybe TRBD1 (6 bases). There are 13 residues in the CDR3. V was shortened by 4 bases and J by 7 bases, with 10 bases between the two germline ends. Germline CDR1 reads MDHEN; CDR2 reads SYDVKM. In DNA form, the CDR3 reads TGTGCCAGCAGTTCGGGGGCCCCTGAAAAACTGTTTTTT. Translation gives CASSSGAPEKLFF.